This T cell receptor (beta chain) stems from a study of a mutant IDH1 vaccine in newly diagnosed glioma. Study as a whole: In some groups vaccination began 4-6 weeks post-radiotherapy; others received it with temozolomide. Sex among treated patients split 62.5% male, roughly 38% female; mean age was approximately 40 years.

Germline V lookup: CDR1 KGHSH, CDR2 LQKENI. V was cut by 1 base and J by 2 bases, with 8 bases left in between. This CDR3 has 15 amino acids. General study points: Pseudoprogression apparently lacked any relation to changes in top peripheral T cell clonotypes.

Time point denoted: week 47, end of study. Doses of 300 ug of mutant IDH1 20-mer peptide were given with topical imiquimod. New astrocytomas of WHO grade 3 or 4 that were IDH1-mutant and ATRX-lost were found in the donors. The repertoire was sequenced with immunoSEQ multiplex PCR; TCRdb's copy has only in-frame clones and lacks some. This table has around 11,000 clones, around 85% appearing once. In the case of this clone: Its target is not known.

The origin of this receptor is a man aged 25-40 years with glioma. The genes are TRBV18 and TRBJ1-4; no clear D gene. The input for sequencing was PBMCs, taken from a glioma patient whose treatment included an IDH1 peptide vaccine. The CDR3 DNA sequence: TGTGCCAGCTCACCACTTCCGGGCACTAATGAAAAACTGTTTTTT. The encoded protein is CASSPLPGTNEKLFF.